The present T cell receptor (beta chain) was sequenced within a study of T cell repertoires in Merkel cell carcinoma (dated by TCRdb to the late 2010s). Describing the broader study: Patients who had received intralesional immunotherapy or systemic immune checkpoint blockade ahead of the biopsy were left out. To be included, a subject needed both a diagnosis of MCPyV-positive Merkel cell carcinoma and tumor-infiltrating lymphocytes that had been successfully expanded in vitro. MCPyV-specific clonotypes were first defined by tetramer sorting, cloning and paired TCR sequencing of expanded tumor-infiltrating lymphocytes. What the authors observed across the whole study: The study did not examine normal tissue biopsies.

V loses 5 bases of germline sequence and J loses 4 bases, and the interval between the two ends is 10 bases. The CDR3 measures 13 amino acids from cysteine to phenylalanine. Left in the record is the CDR3 DNA by itself, 39 bases read in frame from the first base. As encoded in the germline V gene, CDR1 is KGHSH while CDR2 is LQKENI. TRB CDR3 sequencing and data processing of tumor genomic DNA were performed with the immunoSEQ assay. The clones in this table, taken by TCRdb from immuneACCESS, are in-frame only. Not every clone is retained; where verified, under half of the shortfall comes from an unresolved V gene, and the cause of the rest is unknown. The table for this sample lists about 15,000 clones; about four fifths of them were counted only once. The top ten clones comprise 15% to 20% of the sample. This clone was observed once. The clone's antigen remains unknown. The sample holds no much larger clone one base away, and base qualities are not on file.

Each study subject had MCPyV-positive Merkel cell carcinoma confirmed by biopsy and had serum antibodies to T-antigen that tested positive. Genomic DNA was extracted from more than 5 adjacent 10-micron frozen tumor sections without any cell sorting or culture. Optimal cutting temperature compound was used to freeze tumor biopsy tissue measuring roughly 5 x 5 x 5 mm. The presence of abundant Merkel cell carcinoma and infiltrating cells in the frozen biopsy was confirmed on hematoxylin and eosin scout sections. Sequences were obtained from tumor tissue. The V gene is TRBV18 and the J gene is TRBJ2-3, with TRBD1 as a weak D call on 6 bases. The TCR was taken from an adult with Merkel cell carcinoma. The DNA is TGTGCCAGCTCAGGGGGCGCGGCAGATACGCAGTATTTT. Translated, this is CASSGGAADTQYF.